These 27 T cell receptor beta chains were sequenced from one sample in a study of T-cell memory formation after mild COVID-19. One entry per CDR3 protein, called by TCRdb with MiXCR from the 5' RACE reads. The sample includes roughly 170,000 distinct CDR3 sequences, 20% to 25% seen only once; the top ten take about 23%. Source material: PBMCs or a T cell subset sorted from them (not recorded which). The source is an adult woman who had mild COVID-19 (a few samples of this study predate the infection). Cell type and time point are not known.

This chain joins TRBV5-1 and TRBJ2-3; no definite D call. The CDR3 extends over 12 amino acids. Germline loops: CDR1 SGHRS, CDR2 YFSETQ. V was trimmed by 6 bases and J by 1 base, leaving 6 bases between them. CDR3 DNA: TGCGCCAGCACTACGGGCACAGATACGCAGTATTTT. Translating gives CASTTGTDTQYF.

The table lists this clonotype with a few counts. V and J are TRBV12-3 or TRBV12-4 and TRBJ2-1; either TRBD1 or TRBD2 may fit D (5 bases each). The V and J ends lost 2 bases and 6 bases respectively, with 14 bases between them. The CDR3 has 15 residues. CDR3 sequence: CASSLIPGPSNEQFF. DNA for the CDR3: TGTGCCAGCAGTTTAATACCGGGGCCGAGCAATGAGCAGTTCTTC.

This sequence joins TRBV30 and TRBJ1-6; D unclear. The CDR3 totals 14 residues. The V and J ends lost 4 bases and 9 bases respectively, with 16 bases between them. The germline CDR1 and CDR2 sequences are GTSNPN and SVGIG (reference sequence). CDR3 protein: CAWTDGKESSPLHF. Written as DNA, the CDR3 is TGTGCCTGGACCGACGGGAAAGAATCTTCACCCCTCCACTTT.

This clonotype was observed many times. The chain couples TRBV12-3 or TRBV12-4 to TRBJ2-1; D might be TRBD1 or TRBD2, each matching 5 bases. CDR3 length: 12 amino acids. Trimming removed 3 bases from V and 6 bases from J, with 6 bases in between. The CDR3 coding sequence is TGTGCCAGCAGTTTTGGGACCAATGAGCAGTTCTTC. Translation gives CASSFGTNEQFF.

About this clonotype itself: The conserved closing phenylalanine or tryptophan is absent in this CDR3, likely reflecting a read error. CDR3 DNA sequence: TGTGCCAGCATCCCGGCGGGCATCTCCTACGAGCAGTACTTA. It yields the protein CASIPAGISYEQYL. The rearrangement links TRBV12-3 or TRBV12-4 to TRBJ2-7; D perhaps matches TRBD2 (5 bases). The CDR3 length is 14 residues. Trimming removed 7 bases at V and 0 bases at J, with 13 bases between.

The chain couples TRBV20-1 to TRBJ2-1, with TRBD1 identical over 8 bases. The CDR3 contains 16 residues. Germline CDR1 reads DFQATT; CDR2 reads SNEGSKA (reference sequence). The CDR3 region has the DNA TGCAGAGGCTTCGAGGGGACAGGCCCCTCCTACAATGAGCAGTTCTTC. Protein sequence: CRGFEGTGPSYNEQFF.

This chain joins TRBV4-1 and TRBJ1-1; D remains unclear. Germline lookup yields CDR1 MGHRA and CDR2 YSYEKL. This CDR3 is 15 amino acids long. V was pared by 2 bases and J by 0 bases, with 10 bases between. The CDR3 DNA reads TGCGCCAGCAGCCAACCTGGAATTCTGAACACTGAAGCTTTCTTT. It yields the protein CASSQPGILNTEAFF.

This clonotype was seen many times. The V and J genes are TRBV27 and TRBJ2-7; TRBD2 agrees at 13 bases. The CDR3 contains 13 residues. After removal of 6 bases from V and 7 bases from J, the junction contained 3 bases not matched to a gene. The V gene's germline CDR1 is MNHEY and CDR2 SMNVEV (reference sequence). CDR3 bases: TGTGCCAGCAGCCCGGGACTAGCGGGAGAGCAGTACTTC. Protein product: CASSPGLAGEQYF.

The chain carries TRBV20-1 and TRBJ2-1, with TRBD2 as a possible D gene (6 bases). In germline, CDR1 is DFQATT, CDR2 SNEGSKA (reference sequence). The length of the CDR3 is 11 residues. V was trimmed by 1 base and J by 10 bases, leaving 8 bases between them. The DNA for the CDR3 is TGCAGTGCTAGAGCGCTAGCGGAGCAGTTCTTC. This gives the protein CSARALAEQFF.

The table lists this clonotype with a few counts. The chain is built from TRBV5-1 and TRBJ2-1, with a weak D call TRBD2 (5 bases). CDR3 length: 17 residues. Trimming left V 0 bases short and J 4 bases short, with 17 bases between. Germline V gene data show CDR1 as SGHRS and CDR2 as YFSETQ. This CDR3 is CASSLEENRGGYNEQFF. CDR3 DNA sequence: TGCGCCAGCAGCTTGGAGGAGAATCGAGGAGGATACAATGAGCAGTTCTTC.

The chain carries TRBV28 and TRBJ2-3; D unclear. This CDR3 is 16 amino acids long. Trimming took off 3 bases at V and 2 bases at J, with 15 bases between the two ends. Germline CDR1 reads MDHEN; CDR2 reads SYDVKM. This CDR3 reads CASSLSPYEDTDTQYF. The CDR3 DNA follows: TGTGCCAGCAGTTTGTCTCCCTACGAGGACACAGATACGCAGTATTTT.

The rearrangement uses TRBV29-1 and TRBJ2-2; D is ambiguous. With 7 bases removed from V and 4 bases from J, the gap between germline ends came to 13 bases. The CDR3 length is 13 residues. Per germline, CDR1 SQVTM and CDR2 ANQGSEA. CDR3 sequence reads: CSAPKDRTGELFF. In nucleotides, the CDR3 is TGCAGCGCCCCCAAGGACCGCACCGGGGAGCTGTTTTTT.

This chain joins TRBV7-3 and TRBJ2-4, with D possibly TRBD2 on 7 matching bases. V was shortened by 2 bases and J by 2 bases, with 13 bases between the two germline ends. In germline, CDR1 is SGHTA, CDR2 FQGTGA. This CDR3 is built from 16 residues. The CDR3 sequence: CASSLSGRGTKNIQYF. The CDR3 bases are TGTGCCAGCAGCTTATCGGGGAGGGGGACCAAAAACATTCAGTACTTC.

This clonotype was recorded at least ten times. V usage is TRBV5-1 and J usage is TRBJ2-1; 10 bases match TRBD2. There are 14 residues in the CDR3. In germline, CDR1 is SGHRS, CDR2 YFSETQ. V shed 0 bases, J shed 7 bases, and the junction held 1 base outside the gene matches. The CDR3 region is CASSLVAGGNEQFF. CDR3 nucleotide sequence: TGCGCCAGCAGCTTGGTAGCGGGAGGAAATGAGCAGTTCTTC.

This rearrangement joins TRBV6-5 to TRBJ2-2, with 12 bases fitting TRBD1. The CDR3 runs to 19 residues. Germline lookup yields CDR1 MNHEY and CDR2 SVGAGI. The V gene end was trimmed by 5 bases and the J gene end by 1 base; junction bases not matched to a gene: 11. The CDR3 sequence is CASSERDRGLLLNTGELFF. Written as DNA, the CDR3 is TGTGCCAGCAGTGAGAGGGACAGGGGGCTTCTACTGAACACCGGGGAGCTGTTTTTT.

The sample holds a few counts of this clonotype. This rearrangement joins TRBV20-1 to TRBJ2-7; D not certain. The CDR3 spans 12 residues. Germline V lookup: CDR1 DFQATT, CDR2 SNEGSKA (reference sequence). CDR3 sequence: CSALRLSYEQYF. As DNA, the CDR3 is TGCAGCGCTCTTCGATTATCTTACGAGCAGTACTTC.

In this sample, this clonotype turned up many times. In DNA, the CDR3 is TGTGCCAGCAGCAGACAGACAGGGCAGACGGACGAGCAGTACTTC. Translating gives CASSRQTGQTDEQYF. V gene TRBV7-9 combines with J gene TRBJ2-7, with 7 bases lining up with TRBD1. Germline loops: CDR1 SEHNR, CDR2 FQNEAQ (reference sequence). V shed 5 bases, J shed 5 bases, and the junction held 12 bases outside the gene matches. There are 15 residues in the CDR3. Full variable domain (missing parts from reference TRBV7-9 and TRBJ2-7): DTGVSQNPRHKITKRGQNVTFRCDPISEHNRLYWYRQTLGQGPEFLTYFQNEAQLEKSRLLSDRFSAERPKGSFSTLEIQRTEQGDSAMYLCASSRQTGQTDEQYFGPGTRLTVT.

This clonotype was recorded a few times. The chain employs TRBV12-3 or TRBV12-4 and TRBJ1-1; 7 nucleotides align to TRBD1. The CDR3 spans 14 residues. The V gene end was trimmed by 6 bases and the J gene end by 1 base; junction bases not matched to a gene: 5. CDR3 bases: TGTGCCAGCAGATGGGGACAGTCGAACACTGAAGCTTTCTTT. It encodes CASRWGQSNTEAFF.

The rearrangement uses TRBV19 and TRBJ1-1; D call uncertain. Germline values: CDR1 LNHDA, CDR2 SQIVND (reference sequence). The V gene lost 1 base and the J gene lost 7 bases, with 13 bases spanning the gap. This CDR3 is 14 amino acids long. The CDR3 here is CASSIVGRGFEAFF. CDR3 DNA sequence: TGTGCCAGTAGTATAGTCGGGAGAGGGTTTGAAGCTTTCTTT. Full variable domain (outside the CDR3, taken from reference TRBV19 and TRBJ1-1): DGGITQSPKYLFRKEGQNVTLSCEQNLNHDAMYWYRQDPGQGLRLIYYSQIVNDFQKGDIAEGYSVSREKKESFPLTVTSAQKNPTAFYLCASSIVGRGFEAFFGQGTRLTVV.

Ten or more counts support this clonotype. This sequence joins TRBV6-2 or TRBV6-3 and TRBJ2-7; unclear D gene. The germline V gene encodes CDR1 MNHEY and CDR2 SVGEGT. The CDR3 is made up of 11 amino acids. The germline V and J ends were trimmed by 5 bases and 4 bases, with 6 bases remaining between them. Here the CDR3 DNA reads TGTGCCAGCAGTACAACTTACGAGCAGTACTTC. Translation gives CASSTTYEQYF.

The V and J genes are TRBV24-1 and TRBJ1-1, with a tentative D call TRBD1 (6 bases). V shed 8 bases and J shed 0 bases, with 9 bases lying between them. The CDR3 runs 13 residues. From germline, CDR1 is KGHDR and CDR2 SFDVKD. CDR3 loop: CATKGGMNTEAFF. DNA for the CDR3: TGTGCCACCAAGGGGGGAATGAACACTGAAGCTTTCTTT.

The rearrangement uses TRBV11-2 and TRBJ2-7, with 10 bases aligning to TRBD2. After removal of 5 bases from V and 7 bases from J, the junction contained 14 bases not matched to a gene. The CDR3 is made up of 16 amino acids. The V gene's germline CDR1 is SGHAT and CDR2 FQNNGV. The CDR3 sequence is CASSLEAGGPLMEQYF. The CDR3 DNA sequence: TGTGCCAGCAGCCTTGAAGCGGGAGGGCCTCTTATGGAGCAGTACTTC.

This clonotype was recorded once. In DNA form, the CDR3 reads TGTGCCAGTAGTATAGTGGACAGTGGAAATCAGCCCCAGCATTTT. The encoded protein is CASSIVDSGNQPQHF. The chain couples TRBV19 to TRBJ1-5, with D perhaps matching TRBD1 (6 bases). CDR1 and CDR2 (germline): LNHDA, SQIVND (reference sequence). CDR3 length: 15 residues. V was shortened by 1 base and J by 4 bases, with 11 bases between the two germline ends.

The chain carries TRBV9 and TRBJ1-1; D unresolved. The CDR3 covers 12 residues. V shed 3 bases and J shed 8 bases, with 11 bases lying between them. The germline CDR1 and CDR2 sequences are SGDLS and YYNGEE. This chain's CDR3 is CASSADHAEAFF. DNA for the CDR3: TGTGCCAGCAGCGCAGATCACGCGGAAGCTTTCTTT.

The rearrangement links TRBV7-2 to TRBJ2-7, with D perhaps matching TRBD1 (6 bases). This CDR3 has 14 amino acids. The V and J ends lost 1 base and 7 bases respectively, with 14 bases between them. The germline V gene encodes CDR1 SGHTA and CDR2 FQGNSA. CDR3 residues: CASSLEGTLGEQYF. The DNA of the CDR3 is TGTGCCAGCAGCTTAGAAGGGACATTGGGGGAGCAGTACTTC.

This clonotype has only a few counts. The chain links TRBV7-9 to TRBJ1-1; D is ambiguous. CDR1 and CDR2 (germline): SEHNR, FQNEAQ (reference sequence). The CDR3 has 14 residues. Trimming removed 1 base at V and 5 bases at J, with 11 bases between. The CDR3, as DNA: TGTGCCAGCAGCTTAGAGATGGGTTGGACTGAAGCTTTCTTT. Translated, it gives CASSLEMGWTEAFF.

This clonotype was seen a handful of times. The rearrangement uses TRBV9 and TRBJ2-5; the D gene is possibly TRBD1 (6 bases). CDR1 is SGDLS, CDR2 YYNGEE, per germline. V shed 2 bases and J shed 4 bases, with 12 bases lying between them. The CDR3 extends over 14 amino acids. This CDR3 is CASSVEAGVETQYF. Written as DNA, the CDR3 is TGTGCCAGCAGCGTGGAGGCAGGGGTAGAGACCCAGTACTTC.